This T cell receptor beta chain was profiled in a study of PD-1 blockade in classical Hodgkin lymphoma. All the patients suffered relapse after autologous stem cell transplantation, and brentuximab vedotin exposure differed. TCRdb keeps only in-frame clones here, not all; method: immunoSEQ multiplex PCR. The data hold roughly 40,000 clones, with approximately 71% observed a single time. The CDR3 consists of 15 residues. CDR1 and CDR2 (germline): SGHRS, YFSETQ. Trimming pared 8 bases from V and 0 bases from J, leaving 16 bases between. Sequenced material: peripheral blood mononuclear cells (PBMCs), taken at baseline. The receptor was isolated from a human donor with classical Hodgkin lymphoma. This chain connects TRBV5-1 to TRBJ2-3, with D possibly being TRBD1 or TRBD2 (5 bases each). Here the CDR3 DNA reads TGCGCCAGGGGACCTAATGGGTCGAGCACAGATACGCAGTATTTT. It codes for CARGPNGSSTDTQYF.